The rows below give T cell receptor beta chains drawn from one sample of a study of blood T cell repertoires in COVID-19. Only in-frame clones appear in the TCRdb table, and some are missing; sequencing was by immunoSEQ multiplex PCR. The table includes some 300,000 clones, roughly 86% detected once. Sequenced: PBMCs or T cells enriched from blood (not recorded which). These receptors were collected from a woman between 50 and 59 years old who had been exposed to COVID-19. CDR3s include the opening cysteine and the closing phenylalanine or tryptophan. A D gene is named only where the DNA matches it firmly. For some rows the clone size is stated as once, few or many, or as a class when expanded; others skip it.

clone_size,v_call,d_call,j_call,cdr3_nt,cdr3_aa
once,TRBV29-1,TRBD1,TRBJ2-5,TGCAGCGTTCACCCGGGACAGGGCAGTAGTGAGACCCAGTACTTC,CSVHPGQGSSETQYF
.,TRBV18,.,TRBJ1-1,TGTGCCAGCTCACCGCCGTCTTCGGCGGGGGGCAAAGCTTTCTTT,CASSPPSSAGGKAFF
.,TRBV4-1,TRBD1,TRBJ1-2,TGCGCCAGCAGCCAAGATCCGGGACAGGCTACGCGAGGCTACACCTTC,CASSQDPGQATRGYTF
.,TRBV5-4,.,TRBJ1-1,TGTGCCAGCAGCGGGAGTCCAGGTTTAGCTGAAGCTTTCTTT,CASSGSPGLAEAFF
.,TRBV6-1,TRBD2,TRBJ2-5,TGTGCCAGCAGTGAAGCTGGTGCGGGGGGCTCACAAGAGACCCAGTACTTC,CASSEAGAGGSQETQYF
.,TRBV7-2,.,TRBJ2-7,TGTGCCAGCAGCTTACGCTACGAGCAGTACTTC,CASSLRYEQYF
.,TRBV11-3,TRBD1,TRBJ2-5,TGTGCCAGCAGCCCCGGCGGCAGGGGGCAAGAGACCCAGTACTTC,CASSPGGRGQETQYF
.,TRBV20-1,.,TRBJ1-2,TGCAGTGCTAGTGTGGGCGCAGGCTATGGCTACACCTTC,CSASVGAGYGYTF
.,TRBV7-8,TRBD1,TRBJ1-3,TGTGCCAGCAGACAAAGCCGGACAGGAGAAAGCTCTGGAAACACCATATATTTT,CASRQSRTGESSGNTIYF
.,TRBV5-1,TRBD1,TRBJ1-6,TGCGCCAGCAGCCCCGGACAGGGAAAATCACCCCTCCACTTT,CASSPGQGKSPLHF
.,TRBV18,.,TRBJ2-3,TGTGCCAGCTCACCACCGGGACACTCAGATACGCAGTATTTT,CASSPPGHSDTQYF
.,TRBV3-1/TRBV3-2,TRBD2,TRBJ2-5,TGTGCCAGCAGCCACCTACTAGCGGGGGGGAAAGAGACCCAGTACTTC,CASSHLLAGGKETQYF
.,TRBV28,.,TRBJ2-1,TGTGCCAGCAGTCCCGCACAGAGTGCCTACAATGAGCAGTTCTTC,CASSPAQSAYNEQFF
.,TRBV5-4,TRBD1,TRBJ1-3,TGTGCCAGCAGCCAACAAACAGGGGGGGTAGGAAACACCATATATTTT,CASSQQTGGVGNTIYF
.,TRBV7-8,TRBD2,TRBJ2-5,TGTGCCAGCAGCTTTCAGACTAGCGGGGGTTACGTGCGAGAGACCCAGTACTTC,CASSFQTSGGYVRETQYF
.,TRBV7-9,TRBD2,TRBJ2-2,TGTGCCAGCAGCGAGCCTAGCGGGGTGAACACCGGGGAGCTGTTTTTT,CASSEPSGVNTGELFF
.,TRBV12-5,TRBD2,TRBJ2-5,TGTGCTAGTGGTTTGGACACCAGAGGACTAGCGGGGACTCAAGGGACCCAGTACTTC,CASGLDTRGLAGTQGTQYF
.,TRBV27,TRBD1,TRBJ1-5,TGTGCCAGCAGTTGGGGACAGGGGCGCAATCAGCCCCAGCATTTT,CASSWGQGRNQPQHF
.,TRBV20-1,TRBD1,TRBJ2-1,TGCAGTGCTAGTGACAGGGTAGGTGGTGAGCAGTTCTTC,CSASDRVGGEQFF
.,TRBV7-8,TRBD2,TRBJ2-5,TGTGCCAGCACCAACCCCACTAGCGGCCAAGAGACCCAGTACTTC,CASTNPTSGQETQYF
.,TRBV3-1/TRBV3-2,.,TRBJ1-6,TGTGCCAGCAGCCAAGACAGGGGCCCCCATAATTCACCCCTCCACTTT,CASSQDRGPHNSPLHF
.,TRBV7-2,.,TRBJ1-5,TGTGCCAGCAGCTTCAATAGCAATCAGCCCCAGCATTTT,CASSFNSNQPQHF
.,TRBV18,.,TRBJ2-4,TGTGCCAGCTCCCCGGGACAAGGAGACTATTTAGCCAAAAACATTCAGTACTTC,CASSPGQGDYLAKNIQYF
.,TRBV19,.,TRBJ1-5,TGTGCCAGTAGTATAGATCGGGGTGAGCGACCTAGCAATCAGCCCCAGCATTTT,CASSIDRGERPSNQPQHF
.,TRBV6-2/TRBV6-3,.,TRBJ2-2,TGTGCCAGCAGTCAGGGGAACACCGGGGAGCTGTTTTTT,CASSQGNTGELFF
once,TRBV3-1/TRBV3-2,.,TRBJ2-5,TGTGCCAGCAGCCAAGGAGGACTACGCCAAGAGACCCAGTACTTC,CASSQGGLRQETQYF
.,TRBV19,.,TRBJ1-1,TGTGCCAGTAGTACTGTCGTCGCGGCTGAAGCTTTCTTT,CASSTVVAAEAFF
.,TRBV6-2/TRBV6-3,.,TRBJ1-2,TGTGCCAGCAGTACTTACAGATCAGCTAACTATGGCTACACCTTC,CASSTYRSANYGYTF
.,TRBV2,TRBD1,TRBJ1-6,TGTGCCAGCAGTGCTACAGGGGTTCAGCTCTCGCCCCTCCACTTT,CASSATGVQLSPLHF
.,TRBV7-2,.,TRBJ1-5,TGTGCCAGCAGCACACGGGGGAATCAGCCCCAGCATTTT,CASSTRGNQPQHF
.,TRBV11-2,.,TRBJ1-4,TGTGCCAGCAGCTTAGGGGGGCTAGGTGAAAAACTGTTTTTT,CASSLGGLGEKLFF
.,TRBV7-8,.,TRBJ2-1,TGTGCCAGCAGCTTAGCGATGCAAGCCCAAGAGCAGTTCTTC,CASSLAMQAQEQFF
.,TRBV5-8,TRBD1,TRBJ1-5,TGTGCCAGCAGCGACAGGGGTAATCCGCCCCAGCATTTT,CASSDRGNPPQHF
.,TRBV28,.,TRBJ2-1,TGTGCCACCTCTAGCGAGGGCCCTTACAATGAGCAGTTCTTC,CATSSEGPYNEQFF
.,TRBV5-1,.,TRBJ2-3,TGCGCCAGCAGCCCCCTGGGCGGGGAAACAGATACGCAGTATTTT,CASSPLGGETDTQYF
.,TRBV5-1,.,TRBJ2-5,TGCGCCAGCAGCTTTACAGGGCAGGGAGAGACCCAGTACTTC,CASSFTGQGETQYF
.,TRBV18,TRBD1,TRBJ1-6,TGTGCCAGCTCACCGGGACAGGTCTCCTATAATTCACCCCTCCACTTT,CASSPGQVSYNSPLHF
.,TRBV5-4,.,TRBJ1-6,TGTGCCAGCAGCTTGTCATGGAGCTCCTATAATTCACCCCTCCACTTT,CASSLSWSSYNSPLHF
once,TRBV27,.,TRBJ1-6,TGTGCCAGCAGTTTACCAGATTATAATTCACCCCTCCACTTT,CASSLPDYNSPLHF
few,TRBV7-9,TRBD1,TRBJ1-2,TGTGCCAGCAGCCCGGGGACAGAATTTAACTATGGCTACACCTTC,CASSPGTEFNYGYTF
.,TRBV5-4,.,TRBJ2-7,TGTGCCAGCAGCTTACAGGGAGTCTACGAGCAGTACTTC,CASSLQGVYEQYF
.,TRBV5-5,TRBD1,TRBJ2-5,TGTGCCAGCAGCAAGGGACAGGGCGGGGAGACCCAGTACTTC,CASSKGQGGETQYF
few,TRBV28,.,TRBJ1-3,TGTGCCAGCAGTTCGGGAGGGGCCCCCGTTGGAAACACCATATATTTT,CASSSGGAPVGNTIYF
.,TRBV3-1/TRBV3-2,.,TRBJ1-6,TGTGCCAGCAGCCGAGGGACATTCGACTCACCCCTCCACTTT,CASSRGTFDSPLHF
.,TRBV28,TRBD1,TRBJ2-5,TGTGCCAGCAGTTTCCGACAGGGGGCAGGGACCCAGTACTTC,CASSFRQGAGTQYF
.,TRBV3-1/TRBV3-2,.,TRBJ2-5,TGTGCCAGCAGCCACCTAGATGGGACCCAGTACTTC,CASSHLDGTQYF
.,TRBV6-1,TRBD2,TRBJ2-7,TGTGCCAGCAGTGAAATCAGCGGGGGCAACTACGAGCAGTACTTC,CASSEISGGNYEQYF
.,TRBV30,.,TRBJ1-6,TGTGCCTGGAGTGTCAGTCCGGCGGGACCCCTCCACTTT,CAWSVSPAGPLHF
few,TRBV10-3,TRBD1,TRBJ2-1,TGTGCCATCATGAAGGACAGGAGCGCTTATGAGCAGTTCTTC,CAIMKDRSAYEQFF
.,TRBV2,.,TRBJ1-2,TGTGCCAGCAGTGATGTCAGGCCCTCCCTTGGGGGCTACACCTTC,CASSDVRPSLGGYTF